One sample yielded the 28 T cell receptor beta chains listed below, sequenced in a study of cytomegalovirus exposure and HLA in healthy donors. The PCR contained 60 Vbeta and 13 Jbeta primers. Assay used: immunoSEQ multiplex PCR; TCRdb lists only in-frame clones, some missing. The sample includes around 210,000 clones, more than 60% of them seen just once. The sample comprised PBMCs. These TCRs come from a man between 45 and 60 years old in good health and CMV-seronegative.

The CDR3 nucleotides read TGTGCCAGCAGCTCCGGGGACAGGGATGGCCAGCCCCAGCATTTT. Protein product: CASSSGDRDGQPQHF. The V call is TRBV28, the J call TRBJ1-5, with TRBD1 matching over 9 bases. V lost 6 bases to trimming and J lost 7 bases; unmatched junction nucleotides: 10. The CDR3 covers 15 residues. Germline CDR1 MDHEN, CDR2 SYDVKM.

The chain uses TRBV11-2 and TRBJ2-7; TRBD2 agrees at 8 bases. CDR1 and CDR2 (germline): SGHAT, FQNNGV. Trimming cost V 6 bases and J 5 bases; bases outside gene matches: 9. The CDR3 is made up of 14 amino acids. For the CDR3, the DNA is TGTGCCAGCAGTTCGGTAGCGGGATCCGACGAGCAGTACTTC. Its translation: CASSSVAGSDEQYF. The full variable domain, completed using reference TRBV11-2 and TRBJ2-7, is EAGVAQSPRYKIIEKRQSVAFWCNPISGHATLYWYQQILGQGPKLLIQFQNNGVVDDSQLPKDRFSAERLKGVDSTLKIQPAKLEDSAVYLCASSSVAGSDEQYFGPGTRLTVT.

A word on this clone: The junction and the germline gene differ at one end; a read error may be behind it. This same CDR3 is encoded by further DNA sequences in the sample. The CDR3 loop reads CASSLDRNTEAFF. CDR3 DNA sequence: TGTGCTAGCAGCTTAGACAGAAACACTGAAGCTTTCTTT. The J gene is TRBJ1-1, the V gene TRBV7-7, with D maybe TRBD1 (5 bases). Germline V gives CDR1 SSHAT, CDR2 FNYEAQ (reference sequence). CDR3 length equals 13 residues. Drawing the rest from reference TRBV7-7 and TRBJ1-1, the complete variable domain is GAGVSQSPRYKVTKRGQDVTLRCDPISSHATLYWYQQALGQGPEFLTYFNYEAQPDKSGLPSDRFSAERPEGSISTLTIQRTEQRDSAMYRCASSLDRNTEAFFGQGTRLTVV.

CDR3 DNA sequence: TGCGCCAGCAGCTTGGACGGGGGGCCTGGAAACACCATATATTTT. Its protein product is CASSLDGGPGNTIYF. The chain couples TRBV5-1 to TRBJ1-3, with D tentatively TRBD1 (6 bases). Trimming cost V 0 bases and J 2 bases, with 9 bases left between them. The germline V gene encodes CDR1 SGHRS and CDR2 YFSETQ. This CDR3 has 15 amino acids.

V usage is TRBV11-2 and J usage is TRBJ2-7; D call uncertain. This CDR3 contains 15 residues. The germline V gene encodes CDR1 SGHAT and CDR2 FQNNGV. Trimming stripped 3 bases from V and 5 bases from J, with 17 bases between. The CDR3 here is CASSLIQAGPHEQYF. The CDR3 DNA is TGTGCCAGCAGCTTGATTCAGGCAGGCCCCCACGAGCAGTACTTC.

The V gene is TRBV7-8, the J gene TRBJ2-7; D gene uncertain. V gave up 2 bases and J gave up 0 bases, with 8 bases separating them. Per germline, CDR1 SGHVS and CDR2 FQNEAQ. The CDR3 contains 14 residues. The CDR3 DNA follows: TGTGCCAGCAGCTTAACTGTAGCCTCCTACGAGCAGTACTTC. It is translated as CASSLTVASYEQYF.

The V gene is TRBV27, the J gene TRBJ1-1, with a tentative D call TRBD1 (5 bases). Trimming cost V 7 bases and J 4 bases, with 16 bases left between them. Germline values: CDR1 MNHEY, CDR2 SMNVEV (reference sequence). This CDR3 is built from 14 residues. The CDR3 loop reads CASTLTRGSTEAFF. In DNA form, the CDR3 reads TGTGCCAGCACCCTCACCCGGGGGAGCACTGAAGCTTTCTTT.

V and J are TRBV6-4 and TRBJ2-2, with D possibly TRBD2 on 5 matching bases. Per germline, CDR1 MRHNA and CDR2 SNTAGT. This CDR3 has 14 residues. V was pared by 7 bases and J by 1 base, with 10 bases between. The DNA of the CDR3 is TGTGCCAGCAAAGAGCGGAGGAACACCGGGGAGCTGTTTTTT. It encodes CASKERRNTGELFF.

This rearrangement joins TRBV7-3 to TRBJ2-3; 9 nucleotides line up with TRBD1. Looked up from germline, CDR1 is SGHTA and CDR2 is FQGTGA. This CDR3 has 15 residues. The V gene end was trimmed by 5 bases and the J gene end by 2 bases; junction bases not matched to a gene: 5. This CDR3 is CASSPQGATTDTQYF. The CDR3 region has the DNA TGTGCCAGCAGCCCACAGGGGGCTACCACAGATACGCAGTATTTT.

This clone was seen only a few times. This chain uses TRBV5-4 with TRBJ2-3; TRBD2 agrees at 9 bases. The junction had 2 bases not matched to a gene; V was cut back by 2 bases and J by 4 bases. The CDR3 totals 14 residues. Germline V gene data show CDR1 as SGHNT and CDR2 as YYREEE (reference sequence). The CDR3 is CASSFSGSADTQYF. The CDR3 DNA sequence: TGTGCCAGCAGCTTTAGCGGGAGCGCAGATACGCAGTATTTT.

The chain combines TRBV6-1 with TRBJ2-7; tentative D call: TRBD1 (5 bases). The length of the CDR3 is 14 residues. From germline, CDR1 is MNHNS and CDR2 SASEGT. Between the trimmed V and J ends, which lost 1 base and 7 bases, there was a span of 14 bases. The CDR3 spells CASSEGRAPAEQYF. CDR3 coding DNA: TGTGCCAGCAGTGAAGGCAGGGCCCCAGCGGAGCAGTACTTC.

The chain combines TRBV6-1 with TRBJ2-3, with D perhaps TRBD1 (6 bases). There are 14 residues in the CDR3. Germline CDR1 is MNHNS and CDR2 is SASEGT. Trimming shortened V by 8 bases and J by 5 bases, and 17 bases separated the two germline ends. The CDR3 bases are TGTGCCAGCCGGAAGGGGACACGGGGAGATACGCAGTATTTT. Its translation is CASRKGTRGDTQYF.

The chain combines TRBV5-8 with TRBJ2-1; no clear D gene. The germline V gene encodes CDR1 SGHTS and CDR2 YDEGEE. CDR3 length: 12 residues. Trimming took off 0 bases at V and 7 bases at J, with 5 bases between the two ends. CDR3 DNA: TGTGCCAGCAGCTTGGGGGCTAATGAGCAGTTCTTC. Its translation: CASSLGANEQFF.

This clone was detected a few times. This chain joins TRBV6-6 and TRBJ1-4; 9 bases are a match to TRBD1. Unmatched junction bases numbered 6, after V lost 6 bases and J lost 13 bases. The CDR3 contains 12 residues. Germline CDR1 and CDR2: MNHNY and SVGAGI (reference sequence). CDR3 residues: CASSPGQGTLFF. The CDR3 DNA sequence: TGTGCCAGCAGCCCGGGACAGGGAACACTGTTTTTT.

The V call is TRBV18, the J call TRBJ2-3; TRBD2 aligns across 9 bases. The trim removed 3 bases at V and 3 bases at J, leaving 7 bases unmatched. The CDR3 is made up of 16 amino acids. The germline V gene has CDR1 KGHSH and CDR2 LQKENI. The CDR3 DNA follows: TGTGCCAGCTCACCCCAAAGCGGGAGGACAACAGATACGCAGTATTTT. Translating gives CASSPQSGRTTDTQYF.

This chain uses TRBV28 with TRBJ1-2; 7 nucleotides agree with TRBD1. With 2 bases clipped from V and 4 bases from J, the junction kept 4 bases outside the gene matches. The germline CDR1 and CDR2 sequences are MDHEN and SYDVKM. The CDR3 sequence is 14 residues long. CDR3 loop: CASSLEPGGYGYTF. Written as DNA, the CDR3 is TGTGCCAGCAGTTTAGAGCCAGGGGGCTATGGCTACACCTTC.

The rearrangement links TRBV6-1 to TRBJ1-1; the D is unclear. Germline V gives CDR1 MNHNS, CDR2 SASEGT. The CDR3 is made up of 14 amino acids. The ends were cut back, 6 bases at V and 5 bases at J, with 16 bases in the middle. DNA for the CDR3: TGTGCCAGCAGGGGTGGACCGCAGCGGACTGAAGCTTTCTTT. Its protein product is CASRGGPQRTEAFF.

The rearrangement uses TRBV4-2 and TRBJ1-5; D might be TRBD1 (5 bases). V lost 3 bases and J lost 0, with 9 bases in between. The V gene's germline CDR1 is LGHNA and CDR2 YNFKEQ. This CDR3 contains 15 residues. Here the CDR3 reads CASSQPGNSNQPQHF. The DNA of the CDR3 is TGTGCCAGCAGCCAGCCAGGGAATAGCAATCAGCCCCAGCATTTT.

The rearrangement joins TRBV4-1 to TRBJ2-7; a weak D match, TRBD2 (6 bases). Between the trimmed V and J ends, which lost 4 bases and 4 bases, there was a span of 11 bases. CDR3 length: 13 amino acids. From germline, CDR1 is MGHRA and CDR2 YSYEKL. Here the CDR3 reads CASSRSSGYEQYF. In DNA, the CDR3 is TGCGCCAGCAGCCGTAGTAGCGGATACGAGCAGTACTTC.

V and J are TRBV5-1 and TRBJ1-1, with 7 bases identical to TRBD1. Germline CDR1 SGHRS, CDR2 YFSETQ. V shed 0 bases, J shed 1 base, and the junction held 3 bases outside the gene matches. This CDR3 contains 15 residues. The CDR3: CASSLAGQWNTEAFF. The CDR3 DNA reads TGCGCCAGCAGCTTGGCGGGACAGTGGAACACTGAAGCTTTCTTT.

This rearrangement joins TRBV6-1 to TRBJ2-7; tentatively, D is TRBD1 (6 bases). The CDR3 spans 14 residues. Trimming shortened V by 4 bases and J by 1 base, and 11 bases separated the two germline ends. The germline gives CDR1 MNHNS, CDR2 SASEGT. The CDR3 region has the DNA TGTGCCAGCAGTGCTGGACAGATTTCCTACGAGCAGTACTTC. This encodes CASSAGQISYEQYF.

The chain uses TRBV5-6 and TRBJ2-7; 15 nucleotides agree with TRBD2. The trim removed 1 base at V and 3 bases at J, leaving 5 bases unmatched. Germline V lookup: CDR1 SGHDT, CDR2 YYEEEE. This CDR3 spans 17 amino acids. The CDR3 DNA follows: TGTGCCAGCAGCTTGAATGGACTAGCGGGAGGGTACTACGAGCAGTACTTC. This sequence encodes CASSLNGLAGGYYEQYF.

This clone turned up a few times. This sequence joins TRBV2 and TRBJ1-1, with 8 bases that match TRBD1. Trimming at V came to 2 bases and at J to 1 base, leaving 6 bases not matched to a gene. CDR3 length: 16 residues. In germline, CDR1 is SNHLY, CDR2 FYNNEI. For the CDR3, the DNA is TGTGCCAGCAGTGAAAGTAGGGACAGGCCGAACACTGAAGCTTTCTTT. This gives the protein CASSESRDRPNTEAFF.

V and J are TRBV27 and TRBJ1-6; tentative D call: TRBD1 (5 bases). The germline V and J ends were trimmed by 3 bases and 10 bases, with 16 bases remaining between them. Germline V gives CDR1 MNHEY, CDR2 SMNVEV (reference sequence). The length of the CDR3 is 15 residues. The CDR3 here is CASSFVRAKGSPLHF. The CDR3 DNA sequence: TGTGCCAGCAGTTTCGTCAGGGCGAAAGGGTCACCCCTCCACTTT.

This sequence joins TRBV7-9 and TRBJ2-3; 10 positions agree with TRBD2. CDR3 length: 17 residues. Germline V gene sequence: CDR1 SEHNR, CDR2 FQNEAQ (reference sequence). The J segment lost 1 base and the V segment lost 2 bases, leaving 6 bases of the junction unmatched. The CDR3 DNA follows: TGTGCCAGCAGCTTAAGGCCTAGCGGGGGTCGCACAGATACGCAGTATTTT. This translates into CASSLRPSGGRTDTQYF. The full variable domain, in which reference TRBV7-9 and TRBJ2-3 provide the parts outside the CDR3, is DTGVSQNPRHKITKRGQNVTFRCDPISEHNRLYWYRQTLGQGPEFLTYFQNEAQLEKSRLLSDRFSAERPKGSFSTLEIQRTEQGDSAMYLCASSLRPSGGRTDTQYFGPGTRLTVL.

The V gene is TRBV5-1, the J gene TRBJ2-3, with 11 bases that match TRBD2. The V gene's germline CDR1 is SGHRS and CDR2 YFSETQ. This CDR3 contains 19 residues. V lost 0 bases and J lost 1; bases outside the gene matches: 10. This CDR3 reads CASSLAVLAGEGGTDTQYF. CDR3 in DNA: TGCGCCAGCAGCTTGGCGGTACTAGCGGGAGAGGGGGGCACAGATACGCAGTATTTT.

V and J are TRBV4-1 and TRBJ2-3; D perhaps matches TRBD2 (7 bases). The V gene's germline CDR1 is MGHRA and CDR2 YSYEKL. The CDR3 extends over 20 amino acids. V lost 0 bases and J lost 2, with 24 bases in between. CDR3 sequence (DNA): TGCGCCAGCAGCCAAGATCGGTCGCGGAGGGGGGGGCCTATCACAGATACGCAGTATTTT. Protein sequence: CASSQDRSRRGGPITDTQYF.

The chain carries TRBV5-4 and TRBJ2-7; possible D gene TRBD1, 6 bases. The germline V gene has CDR1 SGHNT and CDR2 YYREEE (reference sequence). V lost 2 bases and J lost 3, with 9 bases in between. The CDR3 sequence is 13 residues long. The CDR3 coding sequence is TGTGCCAGCAGCTTTCAGGGGTACTACGAGCAGTACTTC. Translating gives CASSFQGYYEQYF.